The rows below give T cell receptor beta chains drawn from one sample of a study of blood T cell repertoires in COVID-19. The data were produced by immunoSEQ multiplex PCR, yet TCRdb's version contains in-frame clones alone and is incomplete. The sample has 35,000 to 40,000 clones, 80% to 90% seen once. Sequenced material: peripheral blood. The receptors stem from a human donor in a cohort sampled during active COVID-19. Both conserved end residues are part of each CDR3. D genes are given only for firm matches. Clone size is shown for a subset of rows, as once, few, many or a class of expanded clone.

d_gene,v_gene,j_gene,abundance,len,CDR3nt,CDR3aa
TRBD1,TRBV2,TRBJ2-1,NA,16,TGTGCCAGCAGTCATCCCTGGGACAGGGGGCTCGATGAGCAGTTCTTC,CASSHPWDRGLDEQFF
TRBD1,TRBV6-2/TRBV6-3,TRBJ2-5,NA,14,TGTGCCAGCAGTTCGAGACAGGGGCAAGAGACCCAGTACTTC,CASSSRQGQETQYF
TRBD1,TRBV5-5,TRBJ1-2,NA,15,TGTGCCAGCAGCTTGGACCCCCAGGGGGCGGGAGGCTACACCTTC,CASSLDPQGAGGYTF
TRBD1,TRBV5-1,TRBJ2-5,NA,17,TGCGCCAGCAGCCTAACCGGGACAGGGGGCGCCCCGGAGACCCAGTACTTC,CASSLTGTGGAPETQYF
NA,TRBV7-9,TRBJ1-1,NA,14,TGTGCCAGCAGCTTAGTCCCACCGGGGACTGAAGCTTTCTTT,CASSLVPPGTEAFF
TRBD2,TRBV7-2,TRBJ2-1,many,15,TGTGCCAGCAGCTTCGGGACTAGAATAAATTCTGAGCAGTTCTTC,CASSFGTRINSEQFF
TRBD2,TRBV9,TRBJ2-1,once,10,TGTGCCAGCAGCGTAGGGGAGGGGCTCTTC,CASSVGEGLF
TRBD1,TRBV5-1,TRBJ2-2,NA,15,TGCGCCAGCAGTAGAAGGACAGGGGGCACCGGGGAGCTGTTTTTT,CASSRRTGGTGELFF
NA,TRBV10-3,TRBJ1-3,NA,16,TGTGCCATCAGTGAGCCGGGCAGGGGCTCTGGAAACACCATATATTTT,CAISEPGRGSGNTIYF
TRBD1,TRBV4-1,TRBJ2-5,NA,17,TGCGCCAGCAGTCCGGAATACGGGACAGGGGCTGCAAAGACCCAGTACTTC,CASSPEYGTGAAKTQYF
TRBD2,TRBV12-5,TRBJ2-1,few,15,TGTGCTAGTGGTTTGACGGGGGGGCCCTACAATGAGCAGTTCTTC,CASGLTGGPYNEQFF
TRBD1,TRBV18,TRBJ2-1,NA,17,TGTGCCAGCTCCCCGACCCGGGACAGGGGGCTCCACAATGAGCAGTTCTTC,CASSPTRDRGLHNEQFF
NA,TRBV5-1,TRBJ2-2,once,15,TGCGCCAGCAGCTCAGACCCGGGAGTGGCCGGGGAGCTGTTTTTT,CASSSDPGVAGELFF
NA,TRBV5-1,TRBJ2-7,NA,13,TGCGCCAGCAGCAAGCTAGGAGGTGACGAGCAGTACTTC,CASSKLGGDEQYF
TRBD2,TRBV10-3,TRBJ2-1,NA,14,TGTGCCATCAGTGTTGCGGGGGTCAGAAATGAGCAGTTCTTC,CAISVAGVRNEQFF
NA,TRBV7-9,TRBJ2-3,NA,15,TGTGCCAGCAGCCATGCACAGGTTAGCACAGATACGCAGTATTTT,CASSHAQVSTDTQYF
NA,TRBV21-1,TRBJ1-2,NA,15,TGTGCCAGCAGCGAGCCGGGGGAAGCTAACTATGGCTACACCTTC,CASSEPGEANYGYTF
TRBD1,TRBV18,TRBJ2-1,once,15,TGTGCCAGCTCACCGGAGACAGGGATAATCAATGAGCAGTTCTTC,CASSPETGIINEQFF
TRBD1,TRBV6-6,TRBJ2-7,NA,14,TGTGCCAGCAGGCCGGGACAGGGAGACTACGAGCAGTACTTC,CASRPGQGDYEQYF
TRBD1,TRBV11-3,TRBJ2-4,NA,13,TGTGCCAGCAGCTTTTGGACAGGGGACATTCAGTACTTC,CASSFWTGDIQYF
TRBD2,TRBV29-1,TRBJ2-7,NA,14,TGCAGCGTAATCGGGACTAGCGGGGATGGCGAGCAGTACTTC,CSVIGTSGDGEQYF
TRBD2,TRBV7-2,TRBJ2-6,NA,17,TGTGCCAGCAGCTTAATGGGAGCGGGACCTGGGGCCAACGTCCTGACTTTC,CASSLMGAGPGANVLTF
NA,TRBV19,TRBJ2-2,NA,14,TGTGCCAGTAGTATGGGCAGGGACACCGGGGAGCTGTTTTTT,CASSMGRDTGELFF
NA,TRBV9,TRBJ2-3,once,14,TGTGCCAGCAGCGTAGGGAGGAGCACAGATACGCAGTATTTT,CASSVGRSTDTQYF
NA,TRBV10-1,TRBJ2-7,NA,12,TGCGCCAGCAGCAACTCAGTCAGGGAGCAGTACTTC,CASSNSVREQYF